This T cell receptor (beta chain) appears in the sequencing data of a study of radiation and T cells in renal cell carcinoma. Using immunoSEQ multiplex PCR, the repertoire was profiled, and TCRdb retains in-frame clones only, with some absent. The sample shows 100,000 to 150,000 clones, approximately 75% of them seen only once. As for this clone: The antigen remains unidentified.

Study-wide points: No pretreatment tumor biopsies were available for baseline clonotypes. Top tumor clonotypes rose in blood 2 weeks post-radiation, then contracted.

The time point is: blood 2 weeks post-SBRT. The sample's treatment: 15 Gy SBRT to primary tumor, nephrectomy 4 weeks later. Radiation-treated patients gave blood at baseline, week 2 and week 4. Germline V gene lookup returns CDR1 MNHNS and CDR2 SASEGT. The CDR3 totals 13 residues. Trimming pared 5 bases from V and 3 bases from J, leaving 10 bases between. This chain joins TRBV6-1 and TRBJ2-5; D is unresolved. This TCR was sampled from a woman aged 55 to 70 with renal cell carcinoma. The input for sequencing was blood, taken from a patient whose treatment included radiotherapy and nephrectomy. Here the CDR3 DNA reads TGTGCCAGCAGTCCTCGGGCAGAAGAGACCCAGTACTTC. This encodes CASSPRAEETQYF.